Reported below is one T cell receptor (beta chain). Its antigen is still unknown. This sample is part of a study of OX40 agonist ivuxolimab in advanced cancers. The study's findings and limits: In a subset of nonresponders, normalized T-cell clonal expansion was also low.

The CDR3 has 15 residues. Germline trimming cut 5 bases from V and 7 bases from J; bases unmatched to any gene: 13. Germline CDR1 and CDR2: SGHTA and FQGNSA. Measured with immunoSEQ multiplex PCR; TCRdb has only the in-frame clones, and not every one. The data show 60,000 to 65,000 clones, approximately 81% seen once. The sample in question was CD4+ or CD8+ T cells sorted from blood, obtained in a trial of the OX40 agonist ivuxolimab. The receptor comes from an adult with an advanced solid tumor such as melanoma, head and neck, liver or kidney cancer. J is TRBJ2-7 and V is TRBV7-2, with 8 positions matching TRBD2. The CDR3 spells CASSPAGTRLREQYF. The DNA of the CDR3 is TGTGCCAGCAGCCCAGCCGGGACTAGGTTGAGAGAGCAGTACTTC.